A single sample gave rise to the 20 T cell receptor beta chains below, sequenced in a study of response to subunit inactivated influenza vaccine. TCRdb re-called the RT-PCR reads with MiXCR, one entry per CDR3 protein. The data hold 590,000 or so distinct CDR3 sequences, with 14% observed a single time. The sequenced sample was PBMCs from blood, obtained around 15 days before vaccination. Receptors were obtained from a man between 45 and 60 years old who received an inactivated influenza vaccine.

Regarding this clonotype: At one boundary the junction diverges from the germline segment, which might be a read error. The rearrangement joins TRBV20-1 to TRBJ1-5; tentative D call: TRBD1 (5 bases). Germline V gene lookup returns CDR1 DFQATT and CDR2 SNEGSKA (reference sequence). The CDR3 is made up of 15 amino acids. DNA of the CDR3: TGCAGTGCTACCTCCCGGGGCGAGAGCAATCAGCACCAGCATTTT. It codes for CSATSRGESNQHQHF.

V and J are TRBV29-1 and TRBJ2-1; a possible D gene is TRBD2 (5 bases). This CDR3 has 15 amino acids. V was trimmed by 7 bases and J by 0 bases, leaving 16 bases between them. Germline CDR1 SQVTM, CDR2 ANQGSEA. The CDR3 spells CSAEKLGPSYNEQFF. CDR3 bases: TGCAGCGCCGAGAAACTAGGACCCTCCTACAATGAGCAGTTCTTC.

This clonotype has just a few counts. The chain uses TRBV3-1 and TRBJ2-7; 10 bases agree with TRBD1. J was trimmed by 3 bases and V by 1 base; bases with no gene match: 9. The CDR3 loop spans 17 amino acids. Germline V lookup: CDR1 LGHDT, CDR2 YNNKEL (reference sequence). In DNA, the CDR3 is TGTGCCAGCAGCCAAGCCTTTTCGGGACAGGGGTTCTACGAGCAGTACTTC. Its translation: CASSQAFSGQGFYEQYF.

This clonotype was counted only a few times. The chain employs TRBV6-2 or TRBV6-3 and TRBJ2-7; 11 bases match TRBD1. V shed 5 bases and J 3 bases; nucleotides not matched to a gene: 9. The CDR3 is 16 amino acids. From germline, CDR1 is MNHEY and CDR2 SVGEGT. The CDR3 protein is CASSPRGTGGRYEQYF. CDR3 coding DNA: TGTGCCAGCAGTCCCCGTGGGACAGGGGGGCGCTACGAGCAGTACTTC.

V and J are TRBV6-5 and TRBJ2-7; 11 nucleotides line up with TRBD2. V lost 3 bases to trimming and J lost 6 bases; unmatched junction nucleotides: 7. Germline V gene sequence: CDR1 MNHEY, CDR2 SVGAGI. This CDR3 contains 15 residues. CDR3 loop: CASSYSLGTSGEQYF. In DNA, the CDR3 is TGTGCCAGCAGTTATTCTCTCGGGACTAGCGGCGAGCAGTACTTC.

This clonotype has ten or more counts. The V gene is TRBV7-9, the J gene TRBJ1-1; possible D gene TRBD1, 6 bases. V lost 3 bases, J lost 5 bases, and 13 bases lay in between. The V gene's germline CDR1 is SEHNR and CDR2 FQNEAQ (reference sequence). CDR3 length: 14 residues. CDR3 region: CASSFPGGGTEAFF. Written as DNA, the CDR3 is TGTGCCAGCAGCTTTCCCGGGGGCGGTACTGAAGCTTTCTTT.

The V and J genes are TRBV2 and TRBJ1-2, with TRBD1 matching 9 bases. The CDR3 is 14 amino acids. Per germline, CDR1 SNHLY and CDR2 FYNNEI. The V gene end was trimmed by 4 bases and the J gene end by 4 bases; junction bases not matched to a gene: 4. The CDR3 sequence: CASSATGGGYGYTF. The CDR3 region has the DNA TGTGCCAGCAGTGCTACAGGGGGCGGCTATGGCTACACCTTC.

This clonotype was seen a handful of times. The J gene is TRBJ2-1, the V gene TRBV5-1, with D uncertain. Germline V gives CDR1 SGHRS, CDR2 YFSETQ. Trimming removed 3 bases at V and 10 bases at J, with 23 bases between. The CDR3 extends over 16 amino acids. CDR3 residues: CASSSAARPLSGEQFF. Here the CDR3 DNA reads TGCGCCAGCAGCTCGGCAGCACGACCGCTCTCCGGGGAGCAGTTCTTC.

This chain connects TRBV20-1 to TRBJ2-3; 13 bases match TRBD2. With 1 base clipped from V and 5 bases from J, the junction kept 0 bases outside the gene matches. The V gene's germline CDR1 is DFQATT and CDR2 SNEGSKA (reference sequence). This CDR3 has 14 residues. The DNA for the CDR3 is TGCAGTGCTAGAGGGACTAGCGGGGGAGATACGCAGTATTTT. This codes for CSARGTSGGDTQYF.

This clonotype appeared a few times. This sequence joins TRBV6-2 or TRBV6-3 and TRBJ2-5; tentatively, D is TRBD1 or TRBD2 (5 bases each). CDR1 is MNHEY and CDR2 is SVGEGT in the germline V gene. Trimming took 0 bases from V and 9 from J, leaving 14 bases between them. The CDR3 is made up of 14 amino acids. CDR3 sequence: CASSYSGSRDPQYF. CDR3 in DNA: TGTGCCAGCAGTTACTCCGGTAGCAGGGACCCCCAGTACTTC.

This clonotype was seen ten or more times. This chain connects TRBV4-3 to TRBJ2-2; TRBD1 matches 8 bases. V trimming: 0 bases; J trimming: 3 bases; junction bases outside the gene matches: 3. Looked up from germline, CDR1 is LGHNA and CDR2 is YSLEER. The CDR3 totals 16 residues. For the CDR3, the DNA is TGCGCCAGCAGCCAAGATAGGGACAGGCACACCGGGGAGCTGTTTTTT. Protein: CASSQDRDRHTGELFF.

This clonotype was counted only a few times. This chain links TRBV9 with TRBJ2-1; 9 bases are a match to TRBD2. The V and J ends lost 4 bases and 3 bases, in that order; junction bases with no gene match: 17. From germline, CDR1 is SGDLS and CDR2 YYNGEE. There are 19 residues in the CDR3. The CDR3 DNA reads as TGTGCCAGCAGCTCCTTGTCCCGCAGACTAGCGGAGAACTACAATGAGCAGTTCTTC. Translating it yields CASSSLSRRLAENYNEQFF.

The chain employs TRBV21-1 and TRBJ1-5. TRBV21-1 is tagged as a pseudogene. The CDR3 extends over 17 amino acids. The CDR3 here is CASATGGPGGRRQPQHF. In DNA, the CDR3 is TGTGCCAGCGCAACGGGGGGCCCAGGGGGGAGGAGGCAGCCCCAGCATTTT.

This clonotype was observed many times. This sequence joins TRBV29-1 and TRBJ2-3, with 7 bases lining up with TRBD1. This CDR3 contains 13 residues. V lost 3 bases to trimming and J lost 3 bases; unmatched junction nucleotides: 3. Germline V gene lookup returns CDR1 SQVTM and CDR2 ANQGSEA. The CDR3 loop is CSVDQGVTDTQYF. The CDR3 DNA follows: TGCAGCGTTGACCAGGGGGTAACAGATACGCAGTATTTT.

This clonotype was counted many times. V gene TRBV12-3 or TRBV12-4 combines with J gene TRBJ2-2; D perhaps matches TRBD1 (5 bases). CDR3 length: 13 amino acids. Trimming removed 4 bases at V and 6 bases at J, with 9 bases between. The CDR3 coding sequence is TGTGCCAGCAGTTACGACAGTCCCGGGGAGCTGTTTTTT. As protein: CASSYDSPGELFF.

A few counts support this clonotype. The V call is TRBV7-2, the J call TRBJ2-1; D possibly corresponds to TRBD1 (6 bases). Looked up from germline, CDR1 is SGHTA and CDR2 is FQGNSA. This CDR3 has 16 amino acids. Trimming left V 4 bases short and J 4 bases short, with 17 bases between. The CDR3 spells CASSSHGPQGYNEQFF. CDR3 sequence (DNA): TGTGCCAGCAGCTCGCATGGACCCCAGGGGTACAATGAGCAGTTCTTC.

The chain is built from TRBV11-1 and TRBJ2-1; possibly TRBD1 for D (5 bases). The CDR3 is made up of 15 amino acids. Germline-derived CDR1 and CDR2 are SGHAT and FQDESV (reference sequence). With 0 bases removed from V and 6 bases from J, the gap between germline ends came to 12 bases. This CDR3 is CASSLAGALANEQFF. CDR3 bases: TGTGCCAGCAGCTTAGCTGGGGCCTTGGCCAATGAGCAGTTCTTC.

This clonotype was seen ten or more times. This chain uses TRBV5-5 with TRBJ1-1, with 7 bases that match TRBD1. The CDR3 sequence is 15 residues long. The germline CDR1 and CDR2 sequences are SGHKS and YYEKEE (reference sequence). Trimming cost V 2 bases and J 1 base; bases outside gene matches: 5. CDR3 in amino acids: CASSFGGTANTEAFF. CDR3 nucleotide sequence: TGTGCCAGCAGCTTCGGGGGGACAGCGAACACTGAAGCTTTCTTT.

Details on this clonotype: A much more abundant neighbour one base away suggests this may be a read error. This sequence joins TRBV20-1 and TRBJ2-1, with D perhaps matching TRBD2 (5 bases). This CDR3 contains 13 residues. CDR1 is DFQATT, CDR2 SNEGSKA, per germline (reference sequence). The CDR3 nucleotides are TGCAGTGTAGGGAGCCCCCCATTTGATGATCAGTTCTTC. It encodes CSVGSPPFDDQFF.

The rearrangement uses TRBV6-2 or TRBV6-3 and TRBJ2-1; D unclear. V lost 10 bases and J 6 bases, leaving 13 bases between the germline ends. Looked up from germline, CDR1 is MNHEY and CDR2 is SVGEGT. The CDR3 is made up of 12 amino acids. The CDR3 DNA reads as TGTGCCACCGCCTGGGGAATCAATGAGCAGTTCTTC. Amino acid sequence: CATAWGINEQFF.